Shown below are 20 T cell receptor beta chains from a single sample sequenced in a study of blood T cell repertoires in COVID-19. Sequenced by immunoSEQ multiplex PCR; TCRdb stores in-frame clones only, minus some. Here the sample spans 170,000 or so clones, approximately 88% being singletons. Sequenced material: peripheral blood. These receptors were taken from a woman aged 60-75 years with acute or convalescent COVID-19.

This chain connects TRBV4-2 to TRBJ2-7; 8 positions agree with TRBD1. After removal of 0 bases from V and 3 bases from J, the junction contained 13 bases not matched to a gene. The CDR3 is 18 residues long. The germline V gene encodes CDR1 LGHNA and CDR2 YNFKEQ. The CDR3 DNA reads as TGTGCCAGCAGCCAAGAGGACAGGGCTACCCGTATAATCTACGAGCAGTACTTC. Translated, it gives CASSQEDRATRIIYEQYF.

The chain uses TRBV6-5 and TRBJ2-3, with D perhaps matching TRBD1 (6 bases). The germline V gene encodes CDR1 MNHEY and CDR2 SVGAGI. This CDR3 is 14 amino acids long. Trimming cost V 6 bases and J 3 bases, with 13 bases left between them. CDR3 in amino acids: CASRLPGHTDTQYF. In DNA, the CDR3 is TGTGCCAGCAGATTACCGGGACATACAGATACGCAGTATTTT.

CDR3 protein: CASSGSQGNTEAFF. For the CDR3, the DNA is TGTGCCAGCAGTGGGAGCCAAGGGAACACTGAAGCTTTCTTT. The chain joins TRBV2 to TRBJ1-1; no clear D. Germline V gene sequence: CDR1 SNHLY, CDR2 FYNNEI. The V gene lost 4 bases and the J gene lost 1 base, with 10 bases spanning the gap. This CDR3 is built from 14 residues.

The chain combines TRBV9 with TRBJ2-2; 8 nucleotides agree with TRBD1. This CDR3 spans 15 amino acids. From germline, CDR1 is SGDLS and CDR2 YYNGEE. V shed 3 bases, J shed 5 bases, and the junction held 6 bases outside the gene matches. The CDR3 DNA reads TGTGCCAGCAGCGGAACAGGGGGAGGTACCGGGGAGCTGTTTTTT. Translating it yields CASSGTGGGTGELFF. The complete variable domain, with remaining parts taken from reference TRBV9 and TRBJ2-2, reads DSGVTQTPKHLITATGQRVTLRCSPRSGDLSVYWYQQSLDQGLQFLIQYYNGEERAKGNILERFSAQQFPDLHSELNLSSLELGDSALYFCASSGTGGGTGELFFGEGSRLTVL.

This chain joins TRBV19 and TRBJ1-2; perhaps TRBD1 as D (6 bases). V was trimmed by 0 bases and J by 4 bases, leaving 18 bases between them. The CDR3 spans 17 residues. Looked up from germline, CDR1 is LNHDA and CDR2 is SQIVND (reference sequence). Here the CDR3 DNA reads TGTGCCAGTAGTATAGATCGCGGTTTACGACAGGCCTATGGCTACACCTTC. Translating gives CASSIDRGLRQAYGYTF.

The V and J genes are TRBV24-1 and TRBJ1-5; D unresolved. V shed 6 bases and J shed 0 bases, with 8 bases lying between them. The germline V gene has CDR1 KGHDR and CDR2 SFDVKD. The CDR3 is 14 residues long. This CDR3 is CATSSEVSNQPQHF. The CDR3 nucleotides read TGTGCCACCAGTTCAGAAGTTAGCAATCAGCCCCAGCATTTT.

The chain is built from TRBV19 and TRBJ2-3; D perhaps matches TRBD2 (6 bases). Looked up from germline, CDR1 is LNHDA and CDR2 is SQIVND (reference sequence). There are 15 residues in the CDR3. Trimming removed 8 bases at V and 3 bases at J, with 18 bases between. The CDR3 is CASSLVGGATDTQYF. As DNA, the CDR3 is TGTGCCAGTTCCCTGGTCGGAGGGGCGACAGATACGCAGTATTTT.

The chain combines TRBV7-3 with TRBJ2-3, with D unresolved. The CDR3 is made up of 16 amino acids. Germline V gives CDR1 SGHTA, CDR2 FQGTGA. V was clipped by 1 base and J by 1 base, with 12 bases between them. The CDR3, as DNA: TGTGCCAGCAGCTTAAGTGCCGAACTGCGCACAGATACGCAGTATTTT. Amino acids: CASSLSAELRTDTQYF.

The chain combines TRBV6-5 with TRBJ2-7; the D gene is possibly TRBD2 (5 bases). CDR1 is MNHEY and CDR2 is SVGAGI in the germline V gene. The V and J ends lost 9 bases and 3 bases respectively, with 15 bases between them. This CDR3 spans 13 amino acids. CDR3 nucleotide sequence: TGTGCCAGTAGAGAGAGAGGGCTCTACGAGCAGTACTTC. Protein product: CASRERGLYEQYF.

This clone showed up just once. V is TRBV29-1 and J is TRBJ1-2; possibly TRBD1 for D (5 bases). CDR3 length: 13 residues. Trimming took off 6 bases at V and 4 bases at J, with 15 bases between the two ends. The germline V gene encodes CDR1 SQVTM and CDR2 ANQGSEA. This chain's CDR3 is CSVPPGLSYGYTF. CDR3 nucleotides: TGCAGCGTCCCCCCGGGACTGTCCTATGGCTACACCTTC.

This clone occurred a few times. The chain joins TRBV5-6 to TRBJ1-2; possibly TRBD1 for D (6 bases). Germline V gene data show CDR1 as SGHDT and CDR2 as YYEEEE. V lost 0 bases to trimming and J lost 0 bases, with 12 bases between them. The CDR3 loop spans 16 amino acids. The DNA for the CDR3 is TGTGCCAGCAGCTTGGCCTTAGGACAGACTAACTATGGCTACACCTTC. This sequence encodes CASSLALGQTNYGYTF. Combining the CDR3 with reference TRBV5-6 and TRBJ1-2 gives the whole variable domain DAGVTQSPTHLIKTRGQQVTLRCSPKSGHDTVSWYQQALGQGPQFIFQYYEEEERQRGNFPDRFSGHQFPNYSSELNVNALLLGDSALYLCASSLALGQTNYGYTFGSGTRLTVV.

V is TRBV11-2 and J is TRBJ1-1; 8 positions match TRBD1. The CDR3 has 15 residues. J was trimmed by 5 bases and V by 1 base; bases with no gene match: 6. Germline values: CDR1 SGHAT, CDR2 FQNNGV. The CDR3 nucleotides read TGTGCCAGCAGCTTAGCAGGGGGCGCAGGAACTGAAGCTTTCTTT. The encoded protein is CASSLAGGAGTEAFF.

The chain carries TRBV7-2 and TRBJ2-5; 10 bases line up with TRBD1. Trimming cost V 7 bases and J 4 bases; bases outside gene matches: 3. Germline V gives CDR1 SGHTA, CDR2 FQGNSA. This CDR3 region has 13 residues. The CDR3 loop is CASNRDRGETQYF. The CDR3 nucleotides are TGTGCCAGCAACCGGGACAGGGGAGAGACCCAGTACTTC.

The chain recombines TRBV6-1 with TRBJ2-5; 9 bases fit TRBD2. The CDR3 is 18 amino acids. V lost 1 base, J lost 0 bases, and 9 bases stayed unmatched. Germline V gene data show CDR1 as MNHNS and CDR2 as SASEGT. The DNA of the CDR3 is TGTGCCAGCAGTGAAGTGAGTAGCGGGGGCTGGTACCAAGAGACCCAGTACTTC. It codes for CASSEVSSGGWYQETQYF.

The chain combines TRBV6-5 with TRBJ1-5, with TRBD1 matching over 7 bases. The CDR3 totals 14 residues. V shed 7 bases, J shed 6 bases, and the junction held 9 bases outside the gene matches. Per germline, CDR1 MNHEY and CDR2 SVGAGI. The CDR3 DNA is TGTGCCAGCATCTCCGACAGGGTAGGTCAGCCCCAGCATTTT. It specifies CASISDRVGQPQHF.

The chain recombines TRBV3-1 (or the pseudogene TRBV3-2) with TRBJ1-3, with 7 bases matching TRBD1. The V segment lost 1 base and the J segment 7 bases; nucleotides outside the gene matches: 16. In germline, CDR1 is LGHDT, CDR2 YNNKEL (reference sequence). CDR3 length equals 18 residues. For the CDR3, the DNA is TGTGCCAGCAGCCAAGGGGGGACAGTAGTTCGTGAAGGGAACACCATATATTTT. It codes for CASSQGGTVVREGNTIYF.

The chain uses TRBV5-4 and TRBJ2-5; 10 bases are shared with TRBD2. Trimming took 0 bases from V and 2 from J; bases not matched to a gene: 4. From germline, CDR1 is SGHNT and CDR2 YYREEE (reference sequence). This CDR3 has 16 residues. CDR3 in amino acids: CASSLGIAGGQETQYF. The DNA of the CDR3 is TGTGCCAGCAGCTTGGGAATAGCGGGGGGTCAAGAGACCCAGTACTTC.

V and J are TRBV10-2 and TRBJ2-4, with D possibly matching TRBD2 (6 bases). Germline V gene lookup returns CDR1 WSHSY and CDR2 SAAADI. V lost 6 bases to trimming and J lost 1 base, with 22 bases between them. The CDR3 has 18 amino acids. CDR3 nucleotide sequence: TGCGCCAGCAGCGCTATTACCGGGACTTCGTCCGCCAAAAACATTCAGTACTTC. Encoded protein: CASSAITGTSSAKNIQYF.

The chain is built from TRBV28 and TRBJ1-1; unclear D gene. The V gene's germline CDR1 is MDHEN and CDR2 SYDVKM. The ends were cut back, 3 bases at V and 2 bases at J, with 7 bases in the middle. The CDR3 contains 13 residues. The CDR3 DNA follows: TGTGCCAGCAGTTTCGTCACTAACACTGAAGCTTTCTTT. This codes for CASSFVTNTEAFF.

The chain has TRBV19 and TRBJ1-2, with 7 bases matching TRBD1. Germline loops: CDR1 LNHDA, CDR2 SQIVND (reference sequence). The length of the CDR3 is 16 residues. The V segment lost 0 bases and the J segment 2 bases; nucleotides outside the gene matches: 6. The CDR3 reads CASSIEGTAGNYGYTF. CDR3 coding DNA: TGTGCCAGTAGTATAGAGGGGACAGCAGGGAACTATGGCTACACCTTC.